The 5 T cell receptor beta chains reported below all come from one sample, sequenced in a study of CD8 T cells in Susac syndrome. An amount of RNA that ranged from roughly 0.5 to 1 ug was reverse transcribed with random hexamers. TCRdb re-called the immunoSEQ multiplex PCR reads with MiXCR, one entry per CDR3 protein. This sample has 150,000 or so distinct CDR3 sequences; about 91% occur once, and the top ten carry more than 0.07%. The source material was CD4+ T cells from PBMCs. These receptors originate from a human donor in good health.

A few counts support this clonotype. This sequence joins TRBV7-2 and TRBJ2-5; 9 bases fit TRBD2. The J segment lost 5 bases and the V segment lost 2 bases, leaving 9 bases of the junction unmatched. This CDR3 has 16 amino acids. Germline loops: CDR1 SGHTA, CDR2 FQGNSA. Here the CDR3 reads CASSLTRGGLKETQYF. The CDR3 DNA sequence: TGTGCCAGCAGCTTAACGCGGGGGGGCCTCAAGGAGACCCAGTACTTC.

The rearrangement joins TRBV5-1 to TRBJ2-2; D is unclear. Deletions cut 2 bases from V and 2 bases from J, with 10 bases between. The CDR3 spans 15 residues. Germline V CDR1 and CDR2: SGHRS, YFSETQ. The CDR3 here is CASSLTETNTGELFF. The CDR3 bases are TGCGCCAGCAGCTTAACAGAAACTAACACCGGGGAGCTGTTTTTT.

The chain combines TRBV6-6 with TRBJ2-3; the match to TRBD2 covers 7 bases. Germline values: CDR1 MNHNY, CDR2 SVGAGI (reference sequence). The CDR3 totals 14 residues. V was clipped by 6 bases and J by 3 bases; unmatched bases: 6. In DNA, the CDR3 is TGTGCCAGCAGGGCGGGAGAACGAACAGATACGCAGTATTTT. It translates to CASRAGERTDTQYF.

This clonotype was seen a few times. The chain is built from TRBV7-9 and TRBJ2-2; 7 nucleotides agree with TRBD2. Per the germline V gene, CDR1 is SEHNR and CDR2 is FQNEAQ (reference sequence). The CDR3 loop spans 13 amino acids. The junction had 2 bases not matched to a gene; V was cut back by 5 bases and J by 5 bases. CDR3 sequence reads: CASSPRETGELFF. The DNA of the CDR3 is TGTGCCAGCAGCCCGCGGGAGACCGGGGAGCTGTTTTTT.

J is TRBJ2-3 and V is TRBV19; D perhaps matches TRBD1 (6 bases). Germline V gene sequence: CDR1 LNHDA, CDR2 SQIVND (reference sequence). Between the trimmed V and J ends, which lost 3 bases and 3 bases, there was a span of 13 bases. This CDR3 has 15 residues. This CDR3 is CASSIRLQGTDTQYF. CDR3 nucleotides: TGTGCCAGTAGTATCCGACTCCAGGGGACAGATACGCAGTATTTT.